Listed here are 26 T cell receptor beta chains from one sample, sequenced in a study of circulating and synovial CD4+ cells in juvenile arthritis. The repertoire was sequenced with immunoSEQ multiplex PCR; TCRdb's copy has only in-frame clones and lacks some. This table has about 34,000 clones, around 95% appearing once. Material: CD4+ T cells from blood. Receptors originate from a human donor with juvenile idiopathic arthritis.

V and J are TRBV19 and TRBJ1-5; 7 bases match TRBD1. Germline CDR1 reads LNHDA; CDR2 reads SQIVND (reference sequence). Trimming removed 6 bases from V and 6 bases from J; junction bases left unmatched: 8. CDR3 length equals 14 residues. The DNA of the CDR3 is TGTGCCAGTAGCGGGACAGTCGGGAGTCAGCCCCAGCATTTT. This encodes CASSGTVGSQPQHF. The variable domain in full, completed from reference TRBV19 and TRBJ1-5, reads DGGITQSPKYLFRKEGQNVTLSCEQNLNHDAMYWYRQDPGQGLRLIYYSQIVNDFQKGDIAEGYSVSREKKESFPLTVTSAQKNPTAFYLCASSGTVGSQPQHFGDGTRLSIL.

Here the CDR3 DNA reads TGCGCCAGCAGCGGGGGACAGGTCCAAGAGACCCAGTACTTC. This translates into CASSGGQVQETQYF. The V gene is TRBV5-1, the J gene TRBJ2-5; 8 positions agree with TRBD1. CDR3 length: 14 residues. With V trimmed by 4 bases and J by 1 base, 3 bases remained unmatched. Germline CDR1 reads SGHRS; CDR2 reads YFSETQ.

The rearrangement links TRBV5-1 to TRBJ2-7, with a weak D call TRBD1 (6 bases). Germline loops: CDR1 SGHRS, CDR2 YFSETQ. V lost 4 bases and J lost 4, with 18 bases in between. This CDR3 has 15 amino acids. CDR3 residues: CASSPHGRGKYEQYF. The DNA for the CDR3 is TGCGCCAGCAGCCCCCACGGCAGGGGCAAGTACGAGCAGTACTTC.

CDR3 protein: CSATSTETQYF. The CDR3 DNA is TGCAGTGCTACTAGCACAGAGACCCAGTACTTC. This chain uses TRBV20-1 with TRBJ2-5; perhaps TRBD2 as D (5 bases). CDR3 size: 11 residues. Trimming shortened V by 4 bases and J by 4 bases, and 7 bases separated the two germline ends. CDR1 and CDR2 from the germline V gene are DFQATT and SNEGSKA (reference sequence).

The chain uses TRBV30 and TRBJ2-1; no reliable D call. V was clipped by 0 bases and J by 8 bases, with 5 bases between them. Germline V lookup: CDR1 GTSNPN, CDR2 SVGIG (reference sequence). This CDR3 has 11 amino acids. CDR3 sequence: CAWSVPDEQFF. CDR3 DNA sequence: TGTGCCTGGAGTGTCCCCGATGAGCAGTTCTTC.

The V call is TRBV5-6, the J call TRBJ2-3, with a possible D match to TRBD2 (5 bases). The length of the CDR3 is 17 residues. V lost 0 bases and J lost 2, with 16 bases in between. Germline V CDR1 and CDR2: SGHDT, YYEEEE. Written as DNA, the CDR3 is TGTGCCAGCAGCTTGGATCGGGTCGGGCGGGCCACAGATACGCAGTATTTT. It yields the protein CASSLDRVGRATDTQYF.

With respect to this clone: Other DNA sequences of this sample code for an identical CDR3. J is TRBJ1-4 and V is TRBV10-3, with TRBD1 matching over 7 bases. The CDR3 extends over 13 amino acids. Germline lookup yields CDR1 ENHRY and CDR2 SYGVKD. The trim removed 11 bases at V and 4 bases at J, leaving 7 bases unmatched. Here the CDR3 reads CAGRQGLNEKLFF. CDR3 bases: TGTGCCGGCAGACAGGGACTTAATGAAAAACTGTTTTTT.

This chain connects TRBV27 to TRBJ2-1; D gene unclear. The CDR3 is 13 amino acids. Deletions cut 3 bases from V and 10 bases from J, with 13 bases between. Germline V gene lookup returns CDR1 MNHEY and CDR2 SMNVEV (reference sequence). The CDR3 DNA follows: TGTGCCAGCAGTTTGATTCAGAGAGGAGAGCAGTTCTTC. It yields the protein CASSLIQRGEQFF.

The CDR3 DNA reads as TGTGCCAGCAGCCGGACAGGGGGCAAAGGAGCCGGGGAGCTGTTTTTT. Its protein is CASSRTGGKGAGELFF. The V call is TRBV27, the J call TRBJ2-2; 11 bases are a match to TRBD1. Looked up from germline, CDR1 is MNHEY and CDR2 is SMNVEV (reference sequence). V lost 6 bases, J lost 6 bases, and 9 bases stayed unmatched. This CDR3 comprises 16 residues.

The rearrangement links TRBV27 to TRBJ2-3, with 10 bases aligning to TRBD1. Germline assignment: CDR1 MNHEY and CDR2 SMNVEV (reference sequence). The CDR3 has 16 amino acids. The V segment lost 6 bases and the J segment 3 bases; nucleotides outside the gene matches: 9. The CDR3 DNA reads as TGTGCCAGCAGACGTAACCGGGACAGGGGAACAGATACGCAGTATTTT. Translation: CASRRNRDRGTDTQYF.

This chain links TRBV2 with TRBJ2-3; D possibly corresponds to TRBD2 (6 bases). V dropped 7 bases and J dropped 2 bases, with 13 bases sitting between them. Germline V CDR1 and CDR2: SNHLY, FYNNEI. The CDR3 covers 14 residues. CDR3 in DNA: TGTGCCAGCACCGGGGGACGGGTCACAGATACGCAGTATTTT. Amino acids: CASTGGRVTDTQYF. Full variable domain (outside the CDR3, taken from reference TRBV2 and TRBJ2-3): EPEVTQTPSHQVTQMGQEVILRCVPISNHLYFYWYRQILGQKVEFLVSFYNNEISEKSEIFDDQFSVERPDGSNFTLKIRSTKLEDSAMYFCASTGGRVTDTQYFGPGTRLTVL.

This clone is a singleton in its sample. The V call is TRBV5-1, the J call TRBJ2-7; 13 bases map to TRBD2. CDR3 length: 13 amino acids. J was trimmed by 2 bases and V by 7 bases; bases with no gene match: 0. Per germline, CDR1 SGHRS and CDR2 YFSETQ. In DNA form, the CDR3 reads TGCGCCAGCGGGACTAGCGGGACCTACGAGCAGTACTTC. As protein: CASGTSGTYEQYF.

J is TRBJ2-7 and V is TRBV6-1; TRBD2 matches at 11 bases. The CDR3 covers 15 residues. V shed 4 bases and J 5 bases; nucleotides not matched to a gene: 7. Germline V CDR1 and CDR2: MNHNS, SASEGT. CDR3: CASSGPLAGENEQYF. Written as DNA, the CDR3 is TGTGCCAGCAGTGGGCCACTAGCGGGAGAAAACGAGCAGTACTTC.

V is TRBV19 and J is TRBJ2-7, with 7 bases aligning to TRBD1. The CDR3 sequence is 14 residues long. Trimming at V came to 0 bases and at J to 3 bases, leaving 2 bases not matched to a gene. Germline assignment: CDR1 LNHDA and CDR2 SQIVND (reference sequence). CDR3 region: CASSIEGQIYEQYF. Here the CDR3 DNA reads TGTGCCAGTAGTATAGAGGGACAGATCTACGAGCAGTACTTC.

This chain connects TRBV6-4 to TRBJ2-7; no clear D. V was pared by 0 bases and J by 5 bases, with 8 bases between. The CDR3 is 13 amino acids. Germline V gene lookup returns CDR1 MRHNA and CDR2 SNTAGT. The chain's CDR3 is CASSDSPRHEQYF. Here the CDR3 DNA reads TGTGCCAGCAGTGACTCTCCCAGGCACGAGCAGTACTTC.

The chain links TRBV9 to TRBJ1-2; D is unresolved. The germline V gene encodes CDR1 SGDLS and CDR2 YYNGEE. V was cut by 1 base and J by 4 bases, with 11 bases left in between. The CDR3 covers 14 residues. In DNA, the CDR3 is TGTGCCAGCAGCGTATCACAGAGATCCTATGGCTACACCTTC. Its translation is CASSVSQRSYGYTF.

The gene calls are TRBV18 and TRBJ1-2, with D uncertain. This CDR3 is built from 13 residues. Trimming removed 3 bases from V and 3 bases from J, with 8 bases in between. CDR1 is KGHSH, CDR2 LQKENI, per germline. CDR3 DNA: TGTGCCAGCTCACCCGAGAGGGACTATGGCTACACCTTC. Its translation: CASSPERDYGYTF.

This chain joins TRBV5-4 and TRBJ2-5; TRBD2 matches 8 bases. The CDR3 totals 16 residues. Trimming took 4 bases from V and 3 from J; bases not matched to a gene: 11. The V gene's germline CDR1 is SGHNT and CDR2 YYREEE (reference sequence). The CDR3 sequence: CASSLPKPGGEETQYF. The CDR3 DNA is TGTGCCAGCAGCCTACCGAAACCCGGGGGGGAAGAGACCCAGTACTTC.

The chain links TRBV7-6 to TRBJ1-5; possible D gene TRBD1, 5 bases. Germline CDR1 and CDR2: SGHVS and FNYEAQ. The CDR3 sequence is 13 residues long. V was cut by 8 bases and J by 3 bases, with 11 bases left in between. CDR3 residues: CASGVGPNQPQHF. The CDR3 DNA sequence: TGTGCCAGCGGGGTGGGGCCCAATCAGCCCCAGCATTTT.

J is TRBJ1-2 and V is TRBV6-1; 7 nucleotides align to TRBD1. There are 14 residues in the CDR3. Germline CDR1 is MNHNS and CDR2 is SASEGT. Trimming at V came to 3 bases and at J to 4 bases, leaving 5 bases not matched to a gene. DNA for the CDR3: TGTGCCAGCAGTGATGGGGGACAGATCTATGGCTACACCTTC. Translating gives CASSDGGQIYGYTF.

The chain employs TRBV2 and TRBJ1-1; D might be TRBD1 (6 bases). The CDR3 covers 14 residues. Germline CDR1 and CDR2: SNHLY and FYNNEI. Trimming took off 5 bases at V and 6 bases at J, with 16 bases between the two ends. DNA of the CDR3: TGTGCCAGCAGTCCTGGCAGGGGACGATCTGAAGCTTTCTTT. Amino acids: CASSPGRGRSEAFF.

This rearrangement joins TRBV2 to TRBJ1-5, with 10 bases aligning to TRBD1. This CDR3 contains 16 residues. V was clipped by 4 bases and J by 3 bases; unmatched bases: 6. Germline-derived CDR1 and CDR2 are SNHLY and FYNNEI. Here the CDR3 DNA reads TGTGCCAGCAGTGCACCGGGACAGGGGATCAATCAGCCCCAGCATTTT. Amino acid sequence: CASSAPGQGINQPQHF. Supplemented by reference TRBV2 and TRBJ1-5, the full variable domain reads EPEVTQTPSHQVTQMGQEVILRCVPISNHLYFYWYRQILGQKVEFLVSFYNNEISEKSEIFDDQFSVERPDGSNFTLKIRSTKLEDSAMYFCASSAPGQGINQPQHFGDGTRLSIL.

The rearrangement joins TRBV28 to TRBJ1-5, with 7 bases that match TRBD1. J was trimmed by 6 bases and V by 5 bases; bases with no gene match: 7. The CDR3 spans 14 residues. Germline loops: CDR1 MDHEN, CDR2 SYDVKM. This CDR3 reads CASSLTQGGQPQHF. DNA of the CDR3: TGTGCCAGCAGTCTTACGCAGGGGGGTCAGCCCCAGCATTTT. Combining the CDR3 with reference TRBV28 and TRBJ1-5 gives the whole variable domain DVKVTQSSRYLVKRTGEKVFLECVQDMDHENMFWYRQDPGLGLRLIYFSYDVKMKEKGDIPEGYSVSREKKERFSLILESASTNQTSMYLCASSLTQGGQPQHFGDGTRLSIL.

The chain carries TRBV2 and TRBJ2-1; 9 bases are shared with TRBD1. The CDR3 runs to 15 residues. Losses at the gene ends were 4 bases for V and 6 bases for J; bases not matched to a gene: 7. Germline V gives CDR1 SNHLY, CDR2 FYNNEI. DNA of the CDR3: TGTGCCAGCAGTGCGGACAGGGGAATTGGCAATGAGCAGTTCTTC. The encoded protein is CASSADRGIGNEQFF.

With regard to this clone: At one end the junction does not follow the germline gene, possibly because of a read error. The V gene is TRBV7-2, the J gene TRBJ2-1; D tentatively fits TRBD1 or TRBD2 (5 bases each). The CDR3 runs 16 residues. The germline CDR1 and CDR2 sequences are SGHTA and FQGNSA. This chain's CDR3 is CASSLAPPTDYNEQFF. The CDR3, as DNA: TGTGCCAGCAGCCTAGCCCCCCCGACAGACTACAATGAGCAGTTCTTC.

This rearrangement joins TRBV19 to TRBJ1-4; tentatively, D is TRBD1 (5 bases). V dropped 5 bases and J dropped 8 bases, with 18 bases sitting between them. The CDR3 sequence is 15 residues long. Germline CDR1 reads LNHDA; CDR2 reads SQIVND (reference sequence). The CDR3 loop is CASSRPAGGWEKLFF. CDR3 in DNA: TGTGCCAGTAGTCGACCCGCCGGGGGTTGGGAAAAACTGTTTTTT.